A selection of T cell receptor beta chains follows, all from one sample in a study of cytomegalovirus exposure and HLA in healthy donors. Assay: immunoSEQ multiplex PCR; the TCRdb copy retains only in-frame clones and omits some. This table has 120,000 or so clones, 78% appearing once. The sequenced material came from PBMCs. These receptors all come from a man between 25 and 39 years old in good health and CMV-seropositive. The CDR3 runs from the conserved cysteine through the conserved F or W. Fields, in order: V gene, D gene, clone size, J gene, CDR3 protein, CDR3 DNA. The D gene is left open where the match is weak. Clone size appears in some rows only: once, few, many, or a class for an expanded clone.

TRBV11-3	TRBD2	.	TRBJ2-3	CASSFQSPGTSGSDTQYF	TGTGCCAGCAGCTTCCAATCTCCCGGGACTAGCGGTTCAGATACGCAGTATTTT
TRBV28	TRBD2	.	TRBJ2-1	CASSLGTGGLAGVGRSYNEQFF	TGTGCCAGCAGTCTTGGGACAGGGGGACTAGCGGGAGTTGGACGCTCCTACAATGAGCAGTTCTTC
TRBV15	.	.	TRBJ1-1	CATSRAPPGNTEAFF	TGTGCCACCAGCAGAGCACCCCCCGGGAACACTGAAGCTTTCTTT
TRBV27	TRBD2	once	TRBJ2-1	CASSSQRESTRIYNEQFF	TGTGCCAGCAGTTCCCAGCGGGAGTCCACCCGGATATACAATGAGCAGTTCTTC
TRBV10-3	TRBD1	.	TRBJ1-1	CAISEQGARTEAFF	TGTGCCATCAGTGAGCAGGGGGCGCGCACTGAAGCTTTCTTT
TRBV5-8	.	few	TRBJ1-5	CASDRGGQPQHF	TGTGCCAGCGACCGGGGTGGCCAGCCCCAGCATTTT
TRBV7-2	TRBD2	.	TRBJ2-5	CASSLETSGSGRETQYF	TGTGCCAGCAGCTTAGAGACTAGCGGGTCAGGACGGGAGACCCAGTACTTC
TRBV5-1	TRBD1	.	TRBJ2-5	CASSLGAGTGGRIQETQYF	TGCGCCAGCAGCCTCGGAGCCGGGACAGGGGGCCGGATCCAAGAGACCCAGTACTTC
TRBV27	.	few	TRBJ2-1	CASSIVSSYNEQFF	TGTGCCAGCAGTATAGTGAGCTCCTACAATGAGCAGTTCTTC
TRBV9	.	.	TRBJ1-2	CASSASRGRRVRYYGYTF	TGTGCCAGCAGCGCGAGCCGGGGTCGGAGGGTCCGATACTATGGCTACACCTTC
TRBV28	.	.	TRBJ2-3	CASSFRTATDTDTQYF	TGTGCCAGCAGTTTCCGGACAGCAACGGATACAGATACGCAGTATTTT
TRBV10-3	.	few	TRBJ2-5	CAISDVETQYF	TGTGCCATCAGTGACGTCGAGACCCAGTACTTC
TRBV18	.	.	TRBJ2-6	CASSLGRTPQGPSGANVLTF	TGTGCCAGCTCACTTGGCCGGACACCACAAGGGCCCTCTGGGGCCAACGTCCTGACTTTC
TRBV4-1	TRBD1	few	TRBJ2-2	CASSREGTGETGELFF	TGCGCCAGCAGCCGGGAAGGGACAGGGGAAACCGGGGAGCTGTTTTTT
TRBV5-1	TRBD1	.	TRBJ2-7	CASSLGPGGSEQYF	TGCGCCAGCAGCTTGGGCCCAGGGGGCTCCGAGCAGTACTTC
TRBV19	.	.	TRBJ2-3	CASSTRLAADYNTQYF	TGTGCCAGTAGTACCCGCCTCGCGGCGGACTACAATACGCAGTATTTT
TRBV11-3	.	.	TRBJ2-3	CASSLGQAFTDTQYF	TGTGCCAGCAGCTTAGGTCAGGCCTTCACAGATACGCAGTATTTT
TRBV19	TRBD2	.	TRBJ2-5	CASRVGRDQETQYF	TGTGCCAGTAGGGTCGGGAGGGACCAAGAGACCCAGTACTTC
TRBV7-9	TRBD2	.	TRBJ2-7	CASSSGTSYEQYF	TGTGCCAGCAGCTCCGGGACTAGCTACGAGCAGTACTTC
TRBV27	.	.	TRBJ2-3	CASSLSWGGADTQYF	TGTGCCAGCAGTTTATCGTGGGGGGGCGCGGATACGCAGTATTTT
TRBV4-3	TRBD1	.	TRBJ2-5	CASSQEPTRGRETQYF	TGCGCCAGCAGCCAAGAGCCTACAAGGGGGCGAGAGACCCAGTACTTC
TRBV7-9	TRBD1	.	TRBJ2-7	CASRGTGGYEQYF	TGTGCCAGCAGGGGGACAGGGGGCTACGAGCAGTACTTC
TRBV19	TRBD2	.	TRBJ2-1	CASSEAGGYNEQFF	TGTGCCAGTAGTGAAGCGGGAGGCTACAATGAGCAGTTCTTC
TRBV4-3	TRBD1	once	TRBJ1-1	CASSPEGAITEAFF	TGCGCCAGCAGCCCAGAGGGGGCCATCACTGAAGCTTTCTTT
TRBV7-9	.	.	TRBJ2-2	CASSLVGGATGELFF	TGTGCCAGCAGCTTAGTCGGGGGAGCCACCGGGGAGCTGTTTTTT
TRBV6-5	TRBD1	.	TRBJ2-7	CASSYSGTGGYEQYF	TGTGCCAGCAGTTACTCTGGTACAGGGGGCTACGAGCAGTACTTC
TRBV5-6	.	.	TRBJ2-1	CASLVTGRFDNEQFF	TGTGCCAGCCTCGTAACGGGTCGGTTCGACAATGAGCAGTTCTTC
TRBV7-9	.	once	TRBJ1-5	CASSSTGHSNQPQHF	TGTGCCAGCAGCTCGACGGGACATAGCAATCAGCCCCAGCATTTT
TRBV5-4	TRBD2	.	TRBJ2-1	CASSLSSGRYNEQFF	TGTGCCAGCAGCCTATCTAGCGGACGTTACAATGAGCAGTTCTTC
TRBV11-2	TRBD1	few	TRBJ2-7	CASRTGHYEQYF	TGTGCCAGCCGGACAGGGCATTACGAGCAGTACTTC
TRBV7-2	TRBD1	once	TRBJ2-7	CASSTGTGYYEQYF	TGTGCCAGCAGCACAGGGACAGGGTACTACGAGCAGTACTTC
TRBV6-1	.	.	TRBJ1-2	CASSESGRGSNYGYTF	TGTGCCAGCAGTGAAAGTGGAAGGGGGTCGAACTATGGCTACACCTTC
TRBV2	.	.	TRBJ2-4	CASRPGLLAKNIQYF	TGTGCCAGCAGGCCCGGACTATTAGCCAAAAACATTCAGTACTTC
TRBV18	TRBD2	.	TRBJ2-7	CASSPSTGGRGSYEQYF	TGTGCCAGCTCACCATCAACAGGCGGGAGGGGATCCTACGAGCAGTACTTC
TRBV4-1	.	.	TRBJ2-6	CASSQGPSGANVLTF	TGCGCCAGCAGCCAAGGGCCCTCTGGGGCCAACGTCCTGACTTTC
TRBV15	.	.	TRBJ2-1	CATSRDLGGSPSYNEQFF	TGTGCCACCAGCAGAGATTTAGGAGGGAGTCCCTCCTACAATGAGCAGTTCTTC
TRBV5-1	.	.	TRBJ2-7	CASSLGSTHEQYF	TGCGCCAGCAGCTTGGGATCCACTCACGAGCAGTACTTC
TRBV23-1	.	.	TRBJ2-4	CASSQTPGPKNIQYF	TGCGCCAGCAGTCAAACCCCCGGTCCCAAAAACATTCAGTACTTC
TRBV5-1	.	.	TRBJ1-2	CASSLVAQNPGTF	TGCGCCAGCAGCTTGGTCGCGCAGAATCCGGGCACCTTC